This T cell receptor (beta chain) was identified in a study of OX40 agonist ivuxolimab in advanced cancers. Study at large: Clinicians treated patients with ivuxolimab, an agonistic anti-OX40 (CD134) antibody. Patients received intravenous ivuxolimab every 2 weeks at 0.01 to 10 mg/kg. Partial responses occurred in three patients (one hepatocellular carcinoma, two cutaneous melanoma).

Study-wide points: CD4+ and CD8+ blood T cells expanded clonally by week 6 at 0.1 to 3.0 mg/kg.

Sequencing was performed with immunoSEQ multiplex PCR; in TCRdb, only in-frame clones are kept and a portion is missing. The repertoire holds 60,000 to 70,000 clones, 87% seen once, with under 3.5% in the top ten. On this clone itself: Its antigen is not identified.

The germline gives CDR1 MNHEY, CDR2 SMNVEV (reference sequence). V lost 5 bases and J 4 bases, leaving 12 bases between the germline ends. The CDR3 is 14 amino acids. The chain joins TRBV27 to TRBJ2-1; maybe TRBD2 (5 bases). The material was CD4+ or CD8+ T cells sorted from blood, obtained in a trial of the OX40 agonist ivuxolimab. The receptor was isolated from an adult with an advanced solid tumor such as melanoma, head and neck, liver or kidney cancer. As DNA, the CDR3 is TGTGCCAGCAGTCACGGGGTGGTATACAATGAGCAGTTCTTC. Its translation: CASSHGVVYNEQFF.